Below, 7 T cell receptor beta chains from the same sample are listed, as sequenced in a study of T cells in Graves' hyperthyroidism and ophthalmopathy. The CDR3 regions of TCR beta were amplified from RNA transcripts. During a first-round RT-PCR of the TCR CDR3, the HTBI primer set was used. In TCRdb, the multiplex PCR reads were re-called with MiXCR into one record per CDR3 protein. Of 550,000 to 650,000 distinct CDR3 sequences in the sample, about 14% were seen once. Source material: blood. The receptors shown here come from a woman in her thirties or forties with Graves' hyperthyroidism.

This clonotype came up many times. The chain links TRBV20-1 to TRBJ2-1; D is ambiguous. CDR3 length equals 13 residues. Trimming pared 5 bases from V and 4 bases from J, leaving 12 bases between. Germline V gene lookup returns CDR1 DFQATT and CDR2 SNEGSKA (reference sequence). The CDR3 sequence is CSAHPDTYNEQFF. CDR3 coding DNA: TGCAGTGCTCACCCTGACACATACAATGAGCAGTTCTTC.

This clonotype was detected only a few times. V and J are TRBV24-1 and TRBJ2-7, with 16 bases aligning to TRBD2. J gave up 4 bases and V 3 bases, and 17 bases lay outside the gene matches. CDR3 length: 21 amino acids. Looked up from germline, CDR1 is KGHDR and CDR2 is SFDVKD. In DNA form, the CDR3 reads TGTGCCACCAGTGATCCCGGGACTAGCGGGAGGGTTCCTCAGACGCCGTACGAGCAGTACTTC. Translated: CATSDPGTSGRVPQTPYEQYF.

The table lists this clonotype with many counts. V gene TRBV7-2 combines with J gene TRBJ2-1, with D tentatively TRBD1 (6 bases). V was cut by 5 bases and J by 8 bases, with 16 bases left in between. The CDR3 consists of 14 residues. Per germline, CDR1 SGHTA and CDR2 FQGNSA. The CDR3 reads CASSPIQGLYEQFF. The CDR3 bases are TGTGCCAGCAGCCCGATACAGGGATTGTATGAGCAGTTCTTC.

This clonotype was seen more than once but under ten times. V and J are TRBV24-1 and TRBJ2-7, with TRBD2 matching 11 bases. This CDR3 spans 16 amino acids. V lost 3 bases to trimming and J lost 5 bases; unmatched junction nucleotides: 8. CDR1 and CDR2 from the germline V gene are KGHDR and SFDVKD. CDR3 region: CATSDAPTSGEDEQYF. Here the CDR3 DNA reads TGTGCCACCAGTGATGCACCGACTAGCGGGGAGGACGAGCAGTACTTC.

This clonotype has only a few counts. This sequence joins TRBV5-1 and TRBJ1-6; D unresolved. The CDR3 contains 17 residues. Per germline, CDR1 SGHRS and CDR2 YFSETQ. V lost 0 bases and J 0 bases, leaving 10 bases between the germline ends. CDR3 in amino acids: CASSLGRAGSYNSPLHF. As DNA, the CDR3 is TGCGCCAGCAGCTTGGGCCGGGCTGGCTCCTATAATTCACCCCTCCACTTT.

The gene calls are TRBV11-3 and TRBJ2-2; D may correspond to TRBD1 or TRBD2 (5 bases each). The CDR3 extends over 15 amino acids. The germline V gene has CDR1 SGHNT and CDR2 YENEEA. The V end lost 7 bases, the J end lost 2 bases, and 14 bases lay between the germline ends. CDR3 in DNA: TGTGCCAGCATCCCCCCGGGGCCAAACACCGGGGAGCTGTTTTTT. The encoded protein is CASIPPGPNTGELFF.

This clonotype was detected many times. V usage is TRBV12-3 or TRBV12-4 and J usage is TRBJ2-2, with D unresolved. The CDR3 covers 12 residues. Trimming removed 8 bases from V and 1 base from J, with 5 bases in between. CDR3 residues: CASAENTGELFF. The DNA for the CDR3 is TGTGCCAGCGCAGAGAACACCGGGGAGCTGTTTTTT.